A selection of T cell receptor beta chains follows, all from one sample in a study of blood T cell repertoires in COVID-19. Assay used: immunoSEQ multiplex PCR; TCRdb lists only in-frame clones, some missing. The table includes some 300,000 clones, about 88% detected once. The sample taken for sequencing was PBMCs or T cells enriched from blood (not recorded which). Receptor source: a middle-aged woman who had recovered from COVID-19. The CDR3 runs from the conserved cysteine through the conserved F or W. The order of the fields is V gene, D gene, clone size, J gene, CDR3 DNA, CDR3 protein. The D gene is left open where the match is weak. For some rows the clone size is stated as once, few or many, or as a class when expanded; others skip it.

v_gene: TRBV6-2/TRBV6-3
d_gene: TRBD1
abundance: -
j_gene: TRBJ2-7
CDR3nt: TGTGCCAGCAGTCCGGATGCGGGACAGGGGAGGAGCGAGCAGTACTTC
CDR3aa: CASSPDAGQGRSEQYF

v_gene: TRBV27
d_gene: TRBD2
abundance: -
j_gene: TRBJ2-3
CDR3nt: TGTGCCAGCAGTTTACGTGCGGGAGGGACAGTGGGACCGGGGCGGAGCACAGATACGCAGTATTTT
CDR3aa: CASSLRAGGTVGPGRSTDTQYF

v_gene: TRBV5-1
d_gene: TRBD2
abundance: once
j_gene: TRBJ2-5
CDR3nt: TGCGCCAGCAGCTTGGTGGTAGCGGGAGATGAGACCCAGTACTTC
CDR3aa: CASSLVVAGDETQYF

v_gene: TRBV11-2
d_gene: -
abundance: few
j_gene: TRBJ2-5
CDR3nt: TGTGCCAGCCTGGTAGGAGGATCGCAGGAGACCCAGTACTTC
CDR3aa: CASLVGGSQETQYF

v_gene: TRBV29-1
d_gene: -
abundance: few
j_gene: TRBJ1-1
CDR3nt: TGCAGCGCTGAAGGGGCGGCTTTCTTT
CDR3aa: CSAEGAAFF

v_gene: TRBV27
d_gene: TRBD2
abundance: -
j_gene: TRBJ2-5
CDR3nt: TGTGCCAGCAGGGGGCTAGCGGGAGTTGAGACCCAGTACTTC
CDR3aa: CASRGLAGVETQYF

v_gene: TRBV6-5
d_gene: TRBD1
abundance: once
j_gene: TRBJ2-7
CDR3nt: TGTGCCAGCAGTCCCCCCACGACAGGGGCACACGAGCAGTACTTC
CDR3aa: CASSPPTTGAHEQYF

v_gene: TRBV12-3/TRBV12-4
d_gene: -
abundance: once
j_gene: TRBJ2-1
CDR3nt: TGTGCCAGCAGTTTAGGGGGAGGACTCATGTTCTTC
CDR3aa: CASSLGGGLMFF

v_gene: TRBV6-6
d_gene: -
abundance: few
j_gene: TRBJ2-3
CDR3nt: TGTGCCAGCACCCCCAGCCCGGCTAGTAGTAAGCAGTATTTT
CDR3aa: CASTPSPASSKQYF

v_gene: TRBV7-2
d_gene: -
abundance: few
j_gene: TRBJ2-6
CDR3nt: TGTGCCAGCAGCCAAACGGTCTCTGGGGCCAACGTCCTGACTTTC
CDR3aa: CASSQTVSGANVLTF

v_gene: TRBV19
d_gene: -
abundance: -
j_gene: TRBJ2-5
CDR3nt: TGTGCCACCTCTAGGATAGGGGGGGCGGAGGAGACCCAGTACTTC
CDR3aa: CATSRIGGAEETQYF

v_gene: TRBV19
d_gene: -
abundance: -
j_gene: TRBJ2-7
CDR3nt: TGTGCCAGTACCCCCCAGCGGGGGAAGGGGGCCGAGCAGTACTTC
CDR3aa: CASTPQRGKGAEQYF

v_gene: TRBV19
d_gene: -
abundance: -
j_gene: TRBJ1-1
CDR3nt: TGTGCCAGTAGTTACTCGAACACTGAAGCTTTCTTT
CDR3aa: CASSYSNTEAFF

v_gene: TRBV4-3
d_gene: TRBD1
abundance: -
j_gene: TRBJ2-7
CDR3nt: TGCGCCAGCAGCCAAGAGGACAGGGATTTGGACGAGCAGTACTTC
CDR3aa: CASSQEDRDLDEQYF

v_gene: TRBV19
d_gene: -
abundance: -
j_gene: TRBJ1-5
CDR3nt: TGTGCCAGTAGTCGTGACGGGAATCAGCCCCAGCATTTT
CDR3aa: CASSRDGNQPQHF